Included here is one TCR beta chain sequence, with context. The antigen remains unidentified. V trimming: 7 bases; J trimming: 10 bases; junction bases outside the gene matches: 16. CDR3 length: 16 residues. The sample belongs to a study of T cells after yellow fever vaccination. Study-level results: There was a small share of clonotypes that showed up in both the CD4 and CD8 compartments.

TCRdb reprocessed the 5' RACE reads with MiXCR, giving one entry per CDR3 protein. The repertoire holds roughly 310,000 distinct CDR3 sequences, with over 8% as singletons. The receptor was isolated from a man between 18 and 35 years old who received the YFV17D yellow fever vaccine. Sequenced material: PBMCs, taken on the day of the first yellow fever vaccination. J is TRBJ1-6 and V is TRBV23-1; 7 bases map to TRBD1. TRBV23-1 is recorded as an ORF, its role being uncertain. As DNA, the CDR3 is TGCGCCAGCATCCCAGGGGGGACCCAACTGGGCTCACCCCTCCACTTT. Protein product: CASIPGGTQLGSPLHF.